Listed below are T cell receptor beta chains from one sample, sequenced in a study of T cells after yellow fever vaccination. TCRdb re-derived calls from the 5' RACE reads in MiXCR, one entry per CDR3 protein. The sample includes 300,000 or so distinct CDR3 sequences, under 9% of them seen just once. Sequencing used CD4+ T cells sorted from PBMCs, obtained 5 days after the yellow fever booster vaccination. Every receptor here comes from a man younger than 30 who received the YFV17D yellow fever vaccine. The CDR3 runs from the conserved cysteine through the conserved F or W. D genes are given only for firm matches. Clone size is stated in some rows and not others, as once, few, many or a class when expanded.

clone_size	d_call	j_call	cdr3_length	v_call	cdr3_nt	cdr3_aa
.	TRBD2	TRBJ2-5	15	TRBV27	TGTGCCAGCCCCCGGACTAGCGGGATCCAAGAGACCCAGTACTTC	CASPRTSGIQETQYF
.	.	TRBJ2-7	15	TRBV6-1	TGTGCCAGCTGCCCATCTCCTCTGAACTCCTACGAGCAGTACTTC	CASCPSPLNSYEQYF
few	.	TRBJ1-4	19	TRBV4-3	TGCGCCAGCAGCCAAGGGAGTGGGCAGGGCCTCGCCCTGGGCGAAAAACTGTTTTTT	CASSQGSGQGLALGEKLFF
.	.	TRBJ2-1	13	TRBV18	TGTGCCAGCTCACCCCGCGAGTACAATGAGCAGTTCTTC	CASSPREYNEQFF
.	.	TRBJ2-4	16	TRBV5-4	TGTGCCAGCAGCTTTTCGGCCGGGTACCAACCAAACATTCAGTACTTC	CASSFSAGYQPNIQYF
many	TRBD2	TRBJ2-1	15	TRBV24-1	TGTGCCACCAGTGACCCGGGACTAGCGGACAATGAGCAGTTCTTC	CATSDPGLADNEQFF
few	TRBD1	TRBJ1-2	16	TRBV4-1	TGCGCCAGCAGCTCCCCGGGGACAGGGGGCCGGTATGGCTACACCTTC	CASSSPGTGGRYGYTF
.	.	TRBJ2-5	16	TRBV6-5	TGTGCCAGCAATCCATGGGGGGGAGGGGGCCCAGAGACCCAGTACTTC	CASNPWGGGGPETQYF
.	.	TRBJ1-5	16	TRBV5-1	TGCGCCAGCAGCCCCGGCGTAGGGGAGGCCAATCAGCCCCAGCATTTT	CASSPGVGEANQPQHF
.	.	TRBJ2-3	15	TRBV4-3	TGCGCCAGCAGCCAAGGAGGGACAAACACAGATACGCAGTATTTT	CASSQGGTNTDTQYF
.	.	TRBJ2-1	16	TRBV6-2/TRBV6-3	TGTGCCAGCATGGGGTGGGGGCTAGTAAGAGCCTATGAGCAGTTCTTC	CASMGWGLVRAYEQFF
.	TRBD1	TRBJ1-2	16	TRBV3-1	TGTGCCAGCAGCCTTCATCCGGGACAGACTAACTATGGCTACACCTTC	CASSLHPGQTNYGYTF
.	.	TRBJ2-1	12	TRBV14	TGTGCCAGCAGCCAGAGCCGGGGAGAGCAGTTCTTC	CASSQSRGEQFF
few	.	TRBJ2-2	13	TRBV7-3	TGTGCCAGCAGCTTAACCCCCTCGGAGGAGCTGTTTTTT	CASSLTPSEELFF
many	.	TRBJ2-5	15	TRBV7-9	TGTGCCAGCAGCTTAGAAGGGACCTGGGGTGAGACCCAGTACTTC	CASSLEGTWGETQYF
few	TRBD1	TRBJ2-2	16	TRBV24-1	TGTGCCACCAGTGACTGGACAGGCGGACTCACCGGGGAGCTGTTTTTT	CATSDWTGGLTGELFF
few	.	TRBJ1-5	13	TRBV18	TGTGCCAGCTCACCAGCGGGCGATCAGCCCCAGCATTTT	CASSPAGDQPQHF
many	.	TRBJ1-2	13	TRBV3-1	TGTGCCAGCAGCCAAAGGGATGGCTATGGCTACACCTTC	CASSQRDGYGYTF
few	TRBD2	TRBJ2-1	16	TRBV20-1	TGCAGTGCTCCCGCCCAGACTAGCGGGGCGTACAATGAGCAGTTCTTC	CSAPAQTSGAYNEQFF
many	TRBD2	TRBJ2-3	17	TRBV6-2/TRBV6-3	TGTGCCAGCAGTTCCCCGAGACTAGCGGGTACAACAGATACGCAGTATTTT	CASSSPRLAGTTDTQYF
few	.	TRBJ1-2	11	TRBV12-3/TRBV12-4	TGTGCCAGCAGCACAGGGTGGGGCTACACCTTC	CASSTGWGYTF
many	TRBD1	TRBJ2-3	16	TRBV12-3/TRBV12-4	TGTGCCAGCAGCCGTCGGGACAGGGCCAGCACAGATACGCAGTATTTT	CASSRRDRASTDTQYF
.	TRBD1	TRBJ1-2	16	TRBV12-3/TRBV12-4	TGTGCCAGCAGTAGGACAGGGACTTTTGCTAACTATGGCTACACCTTC	CASSRTGTFANYGYTF
many	.	TRBJ1-2	13	TRBV20-1	TGCAGTGCTAGAGATTACAGGCTCTATGGCTACACCTTC	CSARDYRLYGYTF
.	.	TRBJ2-7	13	TRBV10-3	TGTGCCATCAGTGAGTTTGCTAGCAACGAGCAGTACTTC	CAISEFASNEQYF
many	TRBD1	TRBJ1-2	15	TRBV5-1	TGCGCCAGCAGCGCCGGACAGGCGTCGAACTATGGCTACACCTTC	CASSAGQASNYGYTF
.	.	TRBJ2-1	16	TRBV5-4	TGTGCCAGCAGCCCGGGGGGAGGGGGAACCTACAATGAGCAGTTCTTC	CASSPGGGGTYNEQFF
few	.	TRBJ2-5	13	TRBV12-5	TGTGCTAGTGGTTCCCCTGTCAGAGAGACCCAGTACTTC	CASGSPVRETQYF
few	TRBD1	TRBJ1-1	14	TRBV12-3/TRBV12-4	TGTGCCAGCAGTTTAGTCCCGGGACAGCATGAAGCTTTCTTT	CASSLVPGQHEAFF
.	TRBD2	TRBJ2-5	17	TRBV10-1	TGCGCCAGCAGTGAAGGCGGCGGGGGGGCCTCGGGAGAGACCCAGTACTTC	CASSEGGGGASGETQYF
.	.	TRBJ2-3	18	TRBV2	TGTGCCAGCGCCCGGCCGGCCTCAGTCCTATTAAGCACAGATACGCAGTATTTT	CASARPASVLLSTDTQYF